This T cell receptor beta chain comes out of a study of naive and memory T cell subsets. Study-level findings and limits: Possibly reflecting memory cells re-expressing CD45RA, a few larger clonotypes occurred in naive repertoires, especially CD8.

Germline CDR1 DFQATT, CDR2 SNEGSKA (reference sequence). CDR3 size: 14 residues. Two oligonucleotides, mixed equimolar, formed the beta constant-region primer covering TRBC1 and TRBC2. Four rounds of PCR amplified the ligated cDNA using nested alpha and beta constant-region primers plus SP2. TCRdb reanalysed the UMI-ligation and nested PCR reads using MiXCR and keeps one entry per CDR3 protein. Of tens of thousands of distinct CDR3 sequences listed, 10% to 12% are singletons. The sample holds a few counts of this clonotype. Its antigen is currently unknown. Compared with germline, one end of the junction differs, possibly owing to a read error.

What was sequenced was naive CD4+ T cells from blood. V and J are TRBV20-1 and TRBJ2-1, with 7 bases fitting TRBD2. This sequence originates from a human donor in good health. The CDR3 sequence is CSARQRSGGREVDF. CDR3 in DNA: TGCAGTGCTAGACAACGCTCGGGGGGACGAGAGGTAGACTTC.